The rows below give T cell receptor beta chains drawn from one sample of a study of cytomegalovirus exposure and HLA in healthy donors. Produced via immunoSEQ multiplex PCR; TCRdb's table is partial and in-frame only. Among about 120,000 clones listed, roughly 71% were seen once. What was sequenced was PBMCs. The source of these receptors is a woman in her thirties or forties in good health and CMV-seropositive. Both conserved end residues are part of each CDR3. Each record gives: J gene, V gene, D gene, CDR3 length, clone size, CDR3 protein, CDR3 DNA. A D gene is named only where the DNA matches it firmly. Not all rows give a size; the values are once, few, many and, for expanded clones, a class.

J: TRBJ1-1
V: TRBV4-2
D: .
length: 14
size: .
CDR3: CASSFGQQNTEAFF
DNA: TGTGCCAGCAGCTTCGGACAGCAGAACACTGAAGCTTTCTTT

J: TRBJ1-5
V: TRBV27
D: .
length: 12
size: .
CDR3: CASSLEDQPQHF
DNA: TGTGCCAGCAGTTTAGAGGATCAGCCCCAGCATTTT

J: TRBJ1-2
V: TRBV28
D: .
length: 13
size: .
CDR3: CASSLWYGGGYTF
DNA: TGTGCCAGCAGTTTATGGTACGGAGGGGGCTACACCTTC

J: TRBJ1-1
V: TRBV18
D: .
length: 13
size: .
CDR3: CASSPMANTEAFF
DNA: TGTGCCAGCTCACCCATGGCGAACACTGAAGCTTTCTTT

J: TRBJ1-5
V: TRBV7-2
D: TRBD1
length: 15
size: .
CDR3: CASSRDRGPNQPQHF
DNA: TGTGCCAGCAGCCGCGACAGGGGGCCCAATCAGCCCCAGCATTTT

J: TRBJ1-1
V: TRBV19
D: TRBD1
length: 14
size: .
CDR3: CASRGTGGFTEAFF
DNA: TGTGCCAGTAGGGGGACAGGGGGCTTTACTGAAGCTTTCTTT

J: TRBJ2-7
V: TRBV14
D: TRBD2
length: 15
size: few
CDR3: CASSQDWGGRHEQYF
DNA: TGTGCCAGCAGCCAAGATTGGGGCGGGAGACACGAGCAGTACTTC

J: TRBJ2-7
V: TRBV2
D: .
length: 13
size: .
CDR3: CASSLPTSYEQYF
DNA: TGTGCCAGCAGTCTACCTACCTCCTACGAGCAGTACTTC

J: TRBJ2-7
V: TRBV5-1
D: .
length: 15
size: .
CDR3: CASSLGPGSEYEQYF
DNA: TGCGCCAGCAGCTTGGGCCCCGGGAGCGAGTACGAGCAGTACTTC

J: TRBJ2-2
V: TRBV11-3
D: .
length: 12
size: .
CDR3: CASSYTSGELFF
DNA: TGTGCCAGCAGTTACACCTCCGGGGAGCTGTTTTTT

J: TRBJ1-4
V: TRBV5-1
D: TRBD1
length: 14
size: .
CDR3: CASKPGQENEKLFF
DNA: TGCGCCAGCAAACCGGGACAGGAAAATGAAAAACTGTTTTTT

J: TRBJ2-7
V: TRBV27
D: .
length: 14
size: once
CDR3: CASSLWRGDYEQYF
DNA: TGTGCCAGCAGTTTGTGGAGGGGCGACTACGAGCAGTACTTC

J: TRBJ2-7
V: TRBV28
D: TRBD2
length: 17
size: few
CDR3: CASTPSYLQGLSYEQYF
DNA: TGTGCCAGCACCCCGTCGTACCTCCAGGGACTATCCTACGAGCAGTACTTC

J: TRBJ2-1
V: TRBV6-4
D: TRBD2
length: 14
size: few
CDR3: CASSYGGSSNEQFF
DNA: TGTGCCAGCAGTTATGGCGGGAGTAGCAATGAGCAGTTCTTC

J: TRBJ2-1
V: TRBV4-1
D: .
length: 14
size: .
CDR3: CASSQVAAVNEQFF
DNA: TGCGCCAGCAGCCAAGTGGCTGCCGTCAATGAGCAGTTCTTC

J: TRBJ2-1
V: TRBV7-9
D: .
length: 15
size: .
CDR3: CASSGLGQGGNEQFF
DNA: TGTGCCAGCAGCGGCTTGGGCCAGGGGGGCAATGAGCAGTTCTTC

J: TRBJ2-7
V: TRBV4-2
D: TRBD2
length: 17
size: .
CDR3: CASSQGIGGGSSYEQYF
DNA: TGTGCCAGCAGCCAAGGAATCGGCGGGGGGAGCTCCTACGAGCAGTACTTC

J: TRBJ2-3
V: TRBV4-2
D: TRBD2
length: 18
size: .
CDR3: CASSQERAAGGQTDTQYF
DNA: TGTGCCAGCAGCCAAGAACGTGCAGCGGGGGGGCAGACAGATACGCAGTATTTT

J: TRBJ1-2
V: TRBV28
D: TRBD1
length: 13
size: .
CDR3: CASRVRTGTGYTF
DNA: TGTGCCAGCAGAGTCAGGACAGGGACCGGCTACACCTTC

J: TRBJ1-3
V: TRBV5-1
D: .
length: 15
size: .
CDR3: CASSLDPGTGNTIYF
DNA: TGCGCCAGCAGCTTGGACCCAGGGACTGGAAACACCATATATTTT

J: TRBJ2-2
V: TRBV7-9
D: TRBD2
length: 16
size: .
CDR3: CASSPAGLAGTGELFF
DNA: TGTGCCAGCAGCCCGGCGGGTCTAGCGGGGACCGGGGAGCTGTTTTTT

J: TRBJ2-1
V: TRBV19
D: .
length: 13
size: .
CDR3: CATLLRVGDEQFF
DNA: TGTGCCACCCTCCTCAGGGTAGGGGATGAGCAGTTCTTC

J: TRBJ2-1
V: TRBV6-5
D: TRBD2
length: 15
size: .
CDR3: CASSYSITGGHRNFF
DNA: TGTGCCAGCAGTTACTCTATAACGGGAGGGCATCGGAACTTCTTC

J: TRBJ2-2
V: TRBV23-1
D: TRBD1
length: 13
size: .
CDR3: CASSQRGPGELFF
DNA: TGCGCCAGCAGTCAAAGGGGGCCCGGGGAGCTGTTTTTT

J: TRBJ1-6
V: TRBV27
D: .
length: 15
size: .
CDR3: CASTPDRVDNSPLHF
DNA: TGTGCCAGCACCCCAGACAGAGTGGATAATTCACCCCTCCACTTT

J: TRBJ2-3
V: TRBV7-6
D: TRBD1
length: 21
size: .
CDR3: CASSHPSRTGEPEESTDTQYF
DNA: TGTGCCAGCAGCCACCCGAGCCGGACAGGGGAACCCGAAGAGAGCACAGATACGCAGTATTTT

J: TRBJ1-2
V: TRBV7-3
D: .
length: 14
size: .
CDR3: CASSPTGGAYGYTF
DNA: TGTGCCAGCAGCCCCACTGGCGGGGCCTATGGCTACACCTTC

J: TRBJ2-4
V: TRBV27
D: TRBD2
length: 20
size: once
CDR3: CASSLSFGGRAHLAKNIQYF
DNA: TGTGCCAGCAGTTTATCTTTTGGCGGGAGGGCCCATCTAGCCAAAAACATTCAGTACTTC

J: TRBJ2-1
V: TRBV5-1
D: TRBD2
length: 15
size: .
CDR3: CASSFGGTTYNEQFF
DNA: TGCGCCAGCAGCTTCGGGGGGACGACCTACAATGAGCAGTTCTTC

J: TRBJ2-1
V: TRBV9
D: TRBD2
length: 20
size: once
CDR3: CASSVGPGTSGSSSYNEQFF
DNA: TGTGCCAGCAGCGTAGGTCCGGGGACTAGCGGGAGTAGTTCCTACAATGAGCAGTTCTTC

J: TRBJ2-1
V: TRBV4-3
D: .
length: 16
size: .
CDR3: CASTPSQTVAGNEQFF
DNA: TGCGCCAGCACCCCCTCTCAGACAGTGGCCGGGAATGAGCAGTTCTTC

J: TRBJ1-6
V: TRBV23-1
D: .
length: 14
size: .
CDR3: CASSCSQGSSPLHF
DNA: TGCGCCAGCAGTTGCTCACAGGGTTCCTCACCCCTCCACTTT

J: TRBJ2-3
V: TRBV30
D: TRBD2
length: 15
size: .
CDR3: CAWSDGREVTDTQYF
DNA: TGTGCCTGGAGCGATGGGAGGGAGGTCACAGATACGCAGTATTTT

J: TRBJ2-7
V: TRBV27
D: .
length: 14
size: once
CDR3: CASSLGGPTYEQYF
DNA: TGTGCCAGCAGTTTAGGCGGGCCTACCTACGAGCAGTACTTC

J: TRBJ1-1
V: TRBV25-1
D: TRBD1
length: 13
size: few
CDR3: CASSEGDSTEAFF
DNA: TGTGCCAGCAGTGAGGGGGACAGCACTGAAGCTTTCTTT

J: TRBJ2-5
V: TRBV30
D: .
length: 10
size: .
CDR3: CALETGDQYF
DNA: TGTGCCCTAGAGACGGGAGACCAGTACTTC

J: TRBJ2-7
V: TRBV29-1
D: TRBD2
length: 15
size: .
CDR3: CSVEGRTSGSGEQYF
DNA: TGCAGCGTTGAGGGGAGGACTAGCGGGAGTGGGGAGCAGTACTTC

J: TRBJ1-1
V: TRBV5-6
D: .
length: 15
size: .
CDR3: CASSLPDSLNTEAFF
DNA: TGTGCCAGCAGCTTGCCCGACAGTCTGAACACTGAAGCTTTCTTT

J: TRBJ2-5
V: TRBV27
D: TRBD2
length: 16
size: .
CDR3: CASSSFSGRIEETQYF
DNA: TGTGCCAGCAGTAGCTTTAGCGGGAGGATAGAGGAGACCCAGTACTTC

J: TRBJ2-1
V: TRBV4-3
D: .
length: 15
size: .
CDR3: CASSQDHLVSNEQFF
DNA: TGCGCCAGCAGCCAAGATCATCTAGTTAGCAATGAGCAGTTCTTC

J: TRBJ2-2
V: TRBV27
D: TRBD2
length: 14
size: .
CDR3: CASRILAGTGELFF
DNA: TGTGCCAGCAGAATACTAGCGGGGACCGGGGAGCTGTTTTTT

J: TRBJ1-4
V: TRBV7-2
D: .
length: 14
size: .
CDR3: CASRLQGYSEKLFF
DNA: TGTGCCAGCAGGTTACAGGGTTATTCTGAAAAACTGTTTTTT

J: TRBJ1-1
V: TRBV6-5
D: .
length: 13
size: .
CDR3: CASSLSGDTEAFF
DNA: TGTGCCAGCAGTCTCTCAGGGGACACTGAAGCTTTCTTT

J: TRBJ1-5
V: TRBV28
D: TRBD1
length: 14
size: once
CDR3: CASLPGQGNQPQHF
DNA: TGTGCCAGCCTCCCGGGACAGGGGAATCAGCCCCAGCATTTT

J: TRBJ1-2
V: TRBV30
D: TRBD1
length: 12
size: .
CDR3: CAWRGTEYGYTF
DNA: TGTGCCTGGAGAGGGACAGAGTATGGCTACACCTTC

J: TRBJ2-2
V: TRBV18
D: .
length: 15
size: once
CDR3: CASSPQTLNTGELFF
DNA: TGTGCCAGCTCACCACAGACTTTGAACACCGGGGAGCTGTTTTTT